These 5 T cell receptor beta chains share one sample of origin, sequenced in a study of CD8+ T cells in alopecia areata. RNA was extracted and reverse transcribed into cDNA as the sequencing template. Generated by immunoSEQ multiplex PCR, the TCRdb table keeps only in-frame clones and is missing some. The data hold approximately 170,000 clones, with around three fifths observed a single time. Treatment in this sample: oral pan-JAK inhibitor, 5-10 mg twice daily. The sequencing used CD4+ T cells sorted from blood, collected at week 24, from a patient treated with tofacitinib. The receptors stem from a human donor with alopecia areata.

The chain employs TRBV10-3 and TRBJ2-7, with a tentative D call TRBD1 (5 bases). Germline values: CDR1 ENHRY, CDR2 SYGVKD. The germline V and J ends were trimmed by 0 bases and 5 bases, with 5 bases remaining between them. The length of the CDR3 is 12 residues. The DNA of the CDR3 is TGTGCCATCAGTGAGTCCAGGGACGAGCAGTACTTC. Translated: CAISESRDEQYF.

There are a few counts of this clone. The gene calls are TRBV23-1 and TRBJ2-3; D uncertain. TRBV23-1 is reported as an ORF; its role is uncertain. This CDR3 is 14 amino acids long. The V end lost 0 bases, the J end lost 5 bases, and 9 bases lay between the germline ends. CDR3 DNA: TGCGCCAGCAGTCAATCCCTCGCATTAGATACGCAGTATTTT. Its translation: CASSQSLALDTQYF.

CDR3 in amino acids: CASSKTRGNNSPLHF. The CDR3 bases are TGTGCCAGCAGTAAAACCCGGGGGAATAATTCACCCCTCCACTTT. The chain combines TRBV6-5 with TRBJ1-6; maybe TRBD1 (5 bases). Looked up from germline, CDR1 is MNHEY and CDR2 is SVGAGI. CDR3 length equals 15 residues. The V end was cut by 5 bases, the J end by 5 bases, with 13 bases between.

This clone was recorded a few times. Other DNA sequences in this specimen translate into the identical CDR3. J is TRBJ2-5 and V is TRBV25-1; D tentatively reads TRBD1 or TRBD2 (5 bases each). Germline V gives CDR1 MGHDK, CDR2 SYGVNS. Trimming cost V 4 bases and J 5 bases, with 5 bases left between them. The CDR3 runs to 11 residues. CDR3 nucleotide sequence: TGTGCCAGCAGTGGGGGGGAGACCCAGTACTTC. Its translation is CASSGGETQYF.

The V gene is TRBV6-5, the J gene TRBJ2-1; 7 bases align to TRBD1. V lost 0 bases to trimming and J lost 5 bases; unmatched junction nucleotides: 4. Germline V gene data show CDR1 as MNHEY and CDR2 as SVGAGI. The length of the CDR3 is 15 residues. CDR3 in amino acids: CASSYSQGPNNEQFF. The CDR3 bases are TGTGCCAGCAGTTACTCACAGGGGCCCAACAATGAGCAGTTCTTC.